The source of this T cell receptor (beta chain) is a study of control samples from healthy donors and cancer patients. This clone was observed a handful of times. Profiling relied on immunoSEQ multiplex PCR, and the TCRdb table lists in-frame clones only, not all of them. The data hold roughly 84,000 clones, with 75% to 90% observed a single time. V shed 5 bases, J shed 3 bases, and the junction held 8 bases outside the gene matches. The CDR3 consists of 15 residues. Germline-derived CDR1 and CDR2 are SGDLS and YYNGEE. The V gene is TRBV9, the J gene TRBJ1-5, with 7 bases lining up with TRBD1. The clonotype originates from a man aged 45 to 65 in good health. The sequenced sample consisted of blood. The CDR3 is CASSFRGVANQPQHF. CDR3 coding DNA: TGTGCCAGCAGTTTCAGGGGGGTCGCCAATCAGCCCCAGCATTTT.